This T cell receptor beta chain is drawn from a study of PD-1 blockade in mismatch repair-deficient tumors. Clones were sequenced by immunoSEQ multiplex PCR, and TCRdb holds only the in-frame ones, with some missing. The sample records 120,000 or so clones, approximately 90% being singletons. PCR or immunohistochemistry showed mismatch repair deficiency in every enrolled patient. The TCR-sequenced patients were a few responders to pembrolizumab. Comments on this clone: Its antigen is as yet unknown.

Study results and caveats: Tumor-resident clones, often undetectable pretreatment in blood, expanded then contracted after pembrolizumab.

V lost 5 bases, J lost 8 bases, and 9 bases stayed unmatched. This CDR3 is 14 amino acids long. Germline values: CDR1 SEHNR, CDR2 FQNEAQ (reference sequence). The specimen was peripheral blood, collected 44 weeks after starting pembrolizumab. The clonotype comes from an adult with mismatch repair-deficient cancer. V usage is TRBV7-9 and J usage is TRBJ2-1; 7 bases match TRBD2. The CDR3 sequence: CASSGLGDLYEQFF. The CDR3 DNA follows: TGTGCCAGCAGCGGACTAGGGGATCTCTATGAGCAGTTCTTC.